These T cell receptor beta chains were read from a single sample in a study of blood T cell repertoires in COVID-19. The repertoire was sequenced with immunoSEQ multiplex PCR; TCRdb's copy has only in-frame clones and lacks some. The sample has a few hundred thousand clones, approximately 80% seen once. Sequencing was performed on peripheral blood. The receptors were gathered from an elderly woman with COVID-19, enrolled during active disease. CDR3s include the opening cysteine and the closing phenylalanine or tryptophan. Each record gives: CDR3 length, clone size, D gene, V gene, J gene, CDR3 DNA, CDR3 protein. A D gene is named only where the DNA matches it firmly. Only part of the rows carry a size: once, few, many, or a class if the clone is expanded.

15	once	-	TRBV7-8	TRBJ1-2	TGTGCCAGCAGCTTAGTTGGGGGTGGGACAAATGGCTACACCTTC	CASSLVGGGTNGYTF
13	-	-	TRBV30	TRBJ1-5	TGTGCCTGGGGGGGAGGGTCTAATCAGCCCCAGCATTTT	CAWGGGSNQPQHF
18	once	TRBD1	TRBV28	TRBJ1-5	TGTGCCAGCAGTTTACCCCTCTACCGGACAGGGGGCTTTCAGCCCCAGCATTTT	CASSLPLYRTGGFQPQHF
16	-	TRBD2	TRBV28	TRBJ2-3	TGTGCCAGCAGTTCGACTAGCGGGGGCCTCACAGATACGCAGTATTTT	CASSSTSGGLTDTQYF
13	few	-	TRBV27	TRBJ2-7	TGTGCCAGTAGGGCAGGGGCCTCCTACGAGCAGTACTTC	CASRAGASYEQYF
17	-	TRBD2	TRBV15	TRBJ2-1	TGTGCCACCAGCAGAGATCGGGTAGCGGGGGATAAGAATGAGCAGTTCTTC	CATSRDRVAGDKNEQFF
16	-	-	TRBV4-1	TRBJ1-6	TGCGCCAGCAGCCAAGATGAATCCAGTTATAATTCACCCCTCCACTTT	CASSQDESSYNSPLHF
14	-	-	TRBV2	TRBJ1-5	TGTGCCAGCATGCAGGGAAAATTAGGTCAGCCCCAGCATTTT	CASMQGKLGQPQHF
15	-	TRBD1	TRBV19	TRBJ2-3	TGTGCCAGTATGGACAGGGCATCTAGCACAGATACGCAGTATTTT	CASMDRASSTDTQYF
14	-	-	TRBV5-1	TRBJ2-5	TGCGCCAGCAGGAAGGCCCTAGGCCAAGAGACCCAGTACTTC	CASRKALGQETQYF
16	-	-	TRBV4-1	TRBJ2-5	TGCGCCAGCAGCCAGGGCTTCAGGGGTGCGTGGGAGACCCAGTACTTC	CASSQGFRGAWETQYF
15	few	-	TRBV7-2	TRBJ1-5	TGTGCCAGCAGCTTACAGGGACTATTTTACCAGCCCCAGCATTTT	CASSLQGLFYQPQHF
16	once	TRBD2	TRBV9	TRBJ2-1	TGTGCCAGCAGCCGGGAGGGGGTCAGCTCCTACAATGAGCAGTTCTTC	CASSREGVSSYNEQFF
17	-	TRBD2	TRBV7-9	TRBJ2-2	TGTGCCAGCAGCTTATCCCCAAGCGGGGGGGCCACCGGGGAGCTGTTTTTT	CASSLSPSGGATGELFF
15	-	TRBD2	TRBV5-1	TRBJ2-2	TGCGCCAGCAGCCTACTAGCGGGGGGCACCGGGGAGCTGTTTTTT	CASSLLAGGTGELFF
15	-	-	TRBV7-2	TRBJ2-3	TGTGCCAGCAGCTCTAATCCCAGGGGGGTAGATACGCAGTATTTT	CASSSNPRGVDTQYF
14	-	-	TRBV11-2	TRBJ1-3	TGTGCCAGCAGCTTAGAGGGAGGGGTTCTCACCATATATTTT	CASSLEGGVLTIYF
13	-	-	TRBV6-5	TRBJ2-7	TGTGCCAGCAGTAGTCTACCTACGGACGAGCAGTACTTC	CASSSLPTDEQYF
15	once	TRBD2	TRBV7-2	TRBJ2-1	TGTGCCAGCAGCCGCTCCGGGGAGGGGTACAATGAGCAGTTCTTC	CASSRSGEGYNEQFF
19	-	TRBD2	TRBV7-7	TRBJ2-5	TGTGCCAGCAGCCTTCCCTGGACTAGCGGGGGGACTTTAGTAGAGACCCAGTACTTC	CASSLPWTSGGTLVETQYF
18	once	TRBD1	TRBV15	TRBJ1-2	TGTGCCACCAGCAGAGATCGGGCAGGGGGCGCGGGCCCCTATGGCTACACCTTC	CATSRDRAGGAGPYGYTF
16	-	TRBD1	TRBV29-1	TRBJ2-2	TGCAGCTCACAGGAGCAGGGGACAGTGAACACCGGGGAGCTGTTTTTT	CSSQEQGTVNTGELFF
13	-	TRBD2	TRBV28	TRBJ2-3	TGTGCCAGCAGTCGGGGGGGAACAGATACGCAGTATTTT	CASSRGGTDTQYF
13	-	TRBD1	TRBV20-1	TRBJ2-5	TGCAGTGCTAGTAGGGGGCAAGGAGAGACCCAGTACTTC	CSASRGQGETQYF
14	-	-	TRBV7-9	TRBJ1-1	TGTGCCAGCAGCTCCAATCGGGGAAACACTGAAGCTTTCTTT	CASSSNRGNTEAFF
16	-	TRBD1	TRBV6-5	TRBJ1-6	TGTGCCAGCAGTTACACTGACAGGGCTAGGGATTCACCCCTCCACTTT	CASSYTDRARDSPLHF
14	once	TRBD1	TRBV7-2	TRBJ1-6	TGTGCCAGCAGCCCGGGACAGGGGAATTCACCCCTCCACTTT	CASSPGQGNSPLHF
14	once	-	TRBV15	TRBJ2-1	TGTGCCACCAGCAGAGAGGACAGCTACAATGAGCAGTTCTTC	CATSREDSYNEQFF
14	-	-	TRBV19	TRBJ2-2	TGTGCCATGTCGCGGGGAGCGAACACCGGGGAGCTGTTTTTT	CAMSRGANTGELFF
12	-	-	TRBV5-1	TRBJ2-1	TGCGCCAGCAGCTTAGGGGGATATGAGCAGTTCTTC	CASSLGGYEQFF
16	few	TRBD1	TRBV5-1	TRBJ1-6	TGCGCCAGCAGCTTGTCCGGGACAGGGAATAATTCACCCCTCCACTTT	CASSLSGTGNNSPLHF
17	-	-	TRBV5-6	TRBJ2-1	TGTGCCAGCAGCTCCCTCGGCGGGGGCCGCTCCTACAATGAGCAGTTCTTC	CASSSLGGGRSYNEQFF
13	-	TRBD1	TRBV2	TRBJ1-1	TGTGCCAGCAGTCGACAGGGAAACACTGAAGCTTTCTTT	CASSRQGNTEAFF
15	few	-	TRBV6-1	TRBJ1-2	TGTGCCAGCAGTGAGCGGCCCGTTTCAGGGGCAAGCTACACCTTC	CASSERPVSGASYTF
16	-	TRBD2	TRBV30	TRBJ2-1	TGTGCCTGGAGGGGACCGGGACTAGCGGGGTTGAATGAGCAGTTCTTC	CAWRGPGLAGLNEQFF